This T cell receptor beta chain was recovered during a study of CD8+CD57+ T cells in acquired aplastic anemia. Profiling that covered TCR beta VDJ and CDR3 relied on genomic DNA as its template. TCRdb reprocessed the reads with MiXCR, giving one entry per CDR3 protein. The repertoire consists of 60,000 to 75,000 distinct CDR3 sequences, with roughly 54% occurring once and the leading ten covering roughly 2.5%. In this sample, this clonotype turned up many times. The sequenced sample was sorted CD4+, CD8+, or CD8+CD57+ T cells (not recorded which) from PBMCs. The receptor was derived from a human donor in good health, serving as a control.

The CDR3 DNA is TGTGCCAGCAGTTTCCTACGGACAGGAATGAACACTGAAGCTTTCTTT. This gives the protein CASSFLRTGMNTEAFF. The chain recombines TRBV27 with TRBJ1-1; 7 positions agree with TRBD1. The V gene end was trimmed by 3 bases and the J gene end by 0 bases; junction bases not matched to a gene: 7. Germline V gene lookup returns CDR1 MNHEY and CDR2 SMNVEV (reference sequence). This CDR3 region has 16 residues.